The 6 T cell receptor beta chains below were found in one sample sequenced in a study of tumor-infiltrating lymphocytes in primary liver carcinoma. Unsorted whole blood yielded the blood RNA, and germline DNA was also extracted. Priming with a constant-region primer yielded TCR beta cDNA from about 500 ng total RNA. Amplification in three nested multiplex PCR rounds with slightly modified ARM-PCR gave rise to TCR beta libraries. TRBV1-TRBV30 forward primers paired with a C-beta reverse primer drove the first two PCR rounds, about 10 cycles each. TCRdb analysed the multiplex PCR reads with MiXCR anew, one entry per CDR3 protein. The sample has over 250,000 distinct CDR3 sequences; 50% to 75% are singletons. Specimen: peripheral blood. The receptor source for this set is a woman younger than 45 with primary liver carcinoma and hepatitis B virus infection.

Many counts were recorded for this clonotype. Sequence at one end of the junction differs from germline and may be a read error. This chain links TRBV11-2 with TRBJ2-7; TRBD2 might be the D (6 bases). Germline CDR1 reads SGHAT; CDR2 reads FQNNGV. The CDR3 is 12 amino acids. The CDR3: CAGSLNWGWGVF. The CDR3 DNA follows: TGTGCCGGCAGCTTAAATTGGGGCTGGGGGGTCTTC.

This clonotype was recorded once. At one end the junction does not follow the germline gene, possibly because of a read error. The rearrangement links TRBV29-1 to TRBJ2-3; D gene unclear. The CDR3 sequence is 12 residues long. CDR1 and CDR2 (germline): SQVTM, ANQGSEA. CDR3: CNVDPADNTQYF. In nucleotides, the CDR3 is TGCAACGTTGACCCGGCTGATAATACGCAGTATTTT.

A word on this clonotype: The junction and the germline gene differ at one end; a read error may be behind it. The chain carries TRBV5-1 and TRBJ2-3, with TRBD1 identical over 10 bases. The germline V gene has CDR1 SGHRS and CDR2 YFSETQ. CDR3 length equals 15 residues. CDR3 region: CASNLGQGNTGTQYF. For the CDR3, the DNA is TGCGCCAGCAACTTGGGACAGGGGAACACCGGTACGCAGTATTTT.

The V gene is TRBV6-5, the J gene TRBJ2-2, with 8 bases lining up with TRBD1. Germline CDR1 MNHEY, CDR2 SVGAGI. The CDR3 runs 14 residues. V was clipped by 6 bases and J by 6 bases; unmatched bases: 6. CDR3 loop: CASRLTGVAGELFF. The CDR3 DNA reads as TGTGCCAGCAGATTGACAGGGGTGGCCGGGGAGCTGTTTTTT.

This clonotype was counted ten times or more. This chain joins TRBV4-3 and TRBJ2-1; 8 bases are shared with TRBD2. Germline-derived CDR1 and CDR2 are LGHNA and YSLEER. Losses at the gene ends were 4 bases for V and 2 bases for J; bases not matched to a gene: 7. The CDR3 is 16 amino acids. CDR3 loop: CASSPIAGNAYNEQFF. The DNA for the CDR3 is TGCGCCAGCAGCCCTATAGCGGGAAACGCCTACAATGAGCAGTTCTTC.

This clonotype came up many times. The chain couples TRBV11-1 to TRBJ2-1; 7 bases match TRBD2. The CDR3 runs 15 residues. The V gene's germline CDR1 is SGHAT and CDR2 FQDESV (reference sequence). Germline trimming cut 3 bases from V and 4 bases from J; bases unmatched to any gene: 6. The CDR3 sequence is CASSFSAGAYNEQFF. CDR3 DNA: TGTGCCAGCAGCTTTTCGGCGGGAGCATACAATGAGCAGTTCTTC.